This T cell receptor beta chain appears in the sequencing data of a study of cytomegalovirus exposure and HLA in healthy donors. Between the trimmed V and J ends, which lost 5 bases and 1 base, there was a span of 12 bases. The CDR3 runs 14 residues. CDR1 and CDR2 from the germline V gene are LNHDA and SQIVND (reference sequence). With 60 Vbeta and 13 Jbeta primers, the PCR was carried out. TCRdb keeps only in-frame clones here, not all; method: immunoSEQ multiplex PCR. The data contain about 200,000 clones, 70% to 90% of them singletons. The sequence derives from a woman between 18 and 29 years old in good health and CMV-seronegative. The chain has TRBV19 and TRBJ2-7; tentative D call: TRBD1 (5 bases). Sequenced input: PBMCs. CDR3 DNA: TGTGCCAGTAGTGCGGCAGGGTCTTCCTACGAGCAGTACTTC. Protein sequence: CASSAAGSSYEQYF.